This T cell receptor beta chain was observed in a study of PD-L1 blockade in urothelial cancer. Germline CDR1 is DFQATT and CDR2 is SNEGSKA (reference sequence). With 7 bases removed from V and 3 bases from J, the gap between germline ends came to 6 bases. The CDR3 totals 10 residues. Time point: pretreatment peripheral blood. The count of this clone is one. Using immunoSEQ multiplex PCR, the repertoire was profiled, and TCRdb retains in-frame clones only, with some absent. The sample shows 60,000 to 70,000 clones, 81% of them seen only once. V usage is TRBV20-1 and J usage is TRBJ2-5; maybe TRBD2 (6 bases). Sequences were derived from PBMCs, sampled around atezolizumab (anti-PD-L1) treatment. The sequence derives from a man aged 65-85 years with urothelial cancer. CDR3 DNA: TGCAGTGGGGAGGAAGAGACCCAGTACTTC. This gives the protein CSGEEETQYF.